This TCR beta chain was identified during a study of graft-versus-host responses after intestinal transplantation. Findings and limits, study-wide: An association linked early post-transplant HvG declines with peak circulating GvH clone levels.

V shed 1 base, J shed 4 bases, and the junction held 12 bases outside the gene matches. The CDR3 is 18 amino acids. In germline, CDR1 is SGHVS, CDR2 FQNEAQ. Clones were sequenced by immunoSEQ multiplex PCR, and TCRdb holds only the in-frame ones, with some missing. The sample contains about 85,000 clones, 80% to 85% of which appear only once. This clone occurred once. Its antigen is unknown. The clonotype originates from a human donor who received an intestinal transplant. The sequences come from unstimulated CD4+ T cells sorted from spleen or lymph node cells, collected before intestinal transplant. The gene calls are TRBV7-8 and TRBJ2-3; 9 nucleotides agree with TRBD1. The CDR3 here is CASSLEGRGTGIADTQYF. The CDR3 bases are TGTGCCAGCAGCTTAGAGGGTAGGGGGACAGGGATCGCAGATACGCAGTATTTT.